The rows below give T cell receptor beta chains drawn from one sample of a study of blood T cell repertoires in COVID-19. Only in-frame clones appear in the TCRdb table, and some are missing; sequencing was by immunoSEQ multiplex PCR. The data show about 250,000 clones, roughly 80% seen once. Source material: peripheral blood. These receptors were obtained from a man older than 75 with acute or convalescent COVID-19. CDR3s include the opening cysteine and the closing phenylalanine or tryptophan. The D gene is left open where the match is weak. The size field is filled for only some rows; it gives once, few, many or a size class.

j_call d_call clone_size v_call cdr3_nt cdr3_aa
TRBJ1-2 . . TRBV9 TGTGCCAGCAGCGACGCAACAGGTCTGGGGGGCTACACCTTC CASSDATGLGGYTF
TRBJ2-7 . . TRBV2 TGTGCCTCAGCACTGTCAGGGGGAGGCTACGAGCAGTACTTC CASALSGGGYEQYF
TRBJ2-7 . . TRBV20-1 TGCAGTGCTAGTAGAGGGGGGGTGTGGCCTCCGGGGTACTACGAGCAGTACTTC CSASRGGVWPPGYYEQYF
TRBJ2-2 . . TRBV6-1 TGTGCCAGCAGTGAAGCGCGAGCGGCGAACACCGGGGAGCTGTTTTTT CASSEARAANTGELFF
TRBJ2-1 TRBD2 . TRBV6-5 TGTGCCAGCGGTATAGCGGGGGGGTTGGGGAATGAGCAGTTCTTC CASGIAGGLGNEQFF
TRBJ1-3 . once TRBV11-2 TGTGCCAGCAGCTCAGCGAGAAACACCATATATTTT CASSSARNTIYF
TRBJ1-3 . once TRBV5-6 TGTGCCAGCAGCTTGAAGGCAGGCTCTGGAAACACCATATATTTT CASSLKAGSGNTIYF
TRBJ2-7 . few TRBV7-9 TGTGCCAGCAGCTTGAGGGAAATCTATGAATACGAGCAGTACTTC CASSLREIYEYEQYF
TRBJ2-1 TRBD1 . TRBV4-1 TGCGCCAGCAGCCCGTCGGGACAGGGACCTACAAATGAGCAGTTCTTC CASSPSGQGPTNEQFF
TRBJ2-7 . . TRBV10-1 TGCGCCAGCAGTGAGTCGAAGGTAGCTTTTTACGAGCAGTACTTC CASSESKVAFYEQYF
TRBJ1-6 TRBD1 . TRBV7-6 TGTGCCAGCAGCCCACGACAGGGGAATGGCTCACCCCTCCACTTT CASSPRQGNGSPLHF
TRBJ2-1 TRBD1 . TRBV19 TGTGCCAGTAGTCCGAGGCAGGGGGCCTTAAATGAGCAGTTCTTC CASSPRQGALNEQFF
TRBJ1-1 . . TRBV5-1 TGCGCCAGCAGCTTGGGAGGTTTAGGTTCGGGGGGCACTGAAGCTTTCTTT CASSLGGLGSGGTEAFF
TRBJ2-2 TRBD1 . TRBV11-3 TGTGCCAGCAGCGTCAGGGGGCCCGGCACCGGGGAGCTGTTTTTT CASSVRGPGTGELFF
TRBJ2-7 . few TRBV6-4 TGTGCCAGCAGTGTGGGAGCCTTCTCTGACGAGCAGTACTTC CASSVGAFSDEQYF